The 17 T cell receptor beta chains listed next were all sequenced from one sample in a study of OX40 agonist ivuxolimab in advanced cancers. The data were produced by immunoSEQ multiplex PCR, yet TCRdb's version contains in-frame clones alone and is incomplete. The sample consists of around 100,000 clones, more than 95% of them appearing once. The source was CD4+ or CD8+ T cells sorted from blood, collected in a trial of the OX40 agonist ivuxolimab. Every receptor here comes from an adult with an advanced solid tumor such as melanoma, head and neck, liver or kidney cancer.

This rearrangement joins TRBV11-2 to TRBJ2-2; D possibly corresponds to TRBD2 (5 bases). V was trimmed by 5 bases and J by 9 bases, leaving 16 bases between them. The CDR3 covers 14 residues. Germline values: CDR1 SGHAT, CDR2 FQNNGV. Here the CDR3 DNA reads TGTGCCAGCAGCCCGATGCTGGGAGATAGGGAGCTGTTTTTT. Residues: CASSPMLGDRELFF.

V gene TRBV27 combines with J gene TRBJ2-1; 7 bases are shared with TRBD2. The CDR3 has 14 amino acids. The V segment lost 5 bases and the J segment 6 bases; nucleotides outside the gene matches: 7. The germline V gene has CDR1 MNHEY and CDR2 SMNVEV (reference sequence). The CDR3: CASSPYSSGNEQFF. The CDR3 nucleotides read TGTGCCAGCAGTCCCTATTCTAGCGGCAATGAGCAGTTCTTC.

This chain links TRBV5-6 with TRBJ1-3; TRBD1 is a possible D gene (5 bases). In germline, CDR1 is SGHDT, CDR2 YYEEEE. Trimming left V 2 bases short and J 3 bases short, with 12 bases between. This CDR3 is built from 15 residues. DNA for the CDR3: TGTGCCAGCAGCTTTCCCGGGACTCATGGAAACACCATATATTTT. This encodes CASSFPGTHGNTIYF.

The chain combines TRBV14 with TRBJ2-7; TRBD1 aligns across 7 bases. CDR1 is SGHDN and CDR2 is FVKESK in the germline V gene. The CDR3 sequence is 14 residues long. With V trimmed by 4 bases and J by 4 bases, 7 bases remained unmatched. The CDR3 DNA reads as TGTGCCAGCAGCCGCGACAGGGTCCCTTACGAGCAGTACTTC. Its translation is CASSRDRVPYEQYF.

The gene calls are TRBV6-5 and TRBJ2-3; D ambiguous. The germline V and J ends were trimmed by 0 bases and 5 bases, with 6 bases remaining between them. The CDR3 is made up of 13 amino acids. The germline CDR1 and CDR2 sequences are MNHEY and SVGAGI. CDR3 sequence: CASSYSEQDTQYF. CDR3 bases: TGTGCCAGCAGTTACTCGGAGCAAGATACGCAGTATTTT.

In its sample, this clone was seen once. The chain employs TRBV6-5 and TRBJ2-7; tentative D call: TRBD2 (6 bases). Germline V lookup: CDR1 MNHEY, CDR2 SVGAGI. Trimming pared 6 bases from V and 7 bases from J, leaving 10 bases between. The CDR3 totals 11 residues. CDR3 nucleotides: TGTGCCAGCAGAGTTGCGGGGGAGCAGTACTTC. As protein: CASRVAGEQYF.

The CDR3: CASSLEGGTQPQHF. CDR3 nucleotide sequence: TGCGCCAGCAGCTTGGAGGGGGGGACGCAGCCCCAGCATTTT. This chain links TRBV5-1 with TRBJ1-5; TRBD1 might be the D (6 bases). Trimming cost V 0 bases and J 7 bases, with 11 bases left between them. This CDR3 contains 14 residues. Germline V CDR1 and CDR2: SGHRS, YFSETQ.

CDR3 loop: CASSLGGQGYGYTF. CDR3 nucleotides: TGTGCCAGCAGCTTAGGGGGACAGGGATATGGCTACACCTTC. The chain employs TRBV11-2 and TRBJ1-2; 9 bases align to TRBD1. Germline V gene sequence: CDR1 SGHAT, CDR2 FQNNGV. This CDR3 is built from 14 residues. The trim removed 1 base at V and 5 bases at J, leaving 2 bases unmatched.

The chain combines TRBV7-9 with TRBJ1-3; TRBD1 matches 7 bases. Germline V gene lookup returns CDR1 SEHNR and CDR2 FQNEAQ (reference sequence). The V segment lost 3 bases and the J segment 2 bases; nucleotides outside the gene matches: 7. The CDR3 length is 16 residues. CDR3 sequence reads: CASSFLDREPGNTIYF. CDR3 nucleotides: TGTGCCAGCAGCTTTTTAGACAGGGAGCCTGGAAACACCATATATTTT.

The chain joins TRBV5-1 to TRBJ1-2, with D unclear. The CDR3 is made up of 14 amino acids. The V end was cut by 4 bases, the J end by 3 bases, with 13 bases between. CDR1 is SGHRS and CDR2 is YFSETQ in the germline V gene. CDR3 residues: CASSPSGEYYGYTF. In DNA form, the CDR3 reads TGCGCCAGCAGCCCCTCCGGAGAGTACTATGGCTACACCTTC.

This clone was observed once. The CDR3 region is CATSREGTGLEAFF. CDR3 in DNA: TGTGCCACCAGCAGAGAGGGTACAGGCTTGGAAGCTTTCTTT. V gene TRBV15 combines with J gene TRBJ1-1, with D possibly matching TRBD1 (5 bases). Trimming removed 0 bases from V and 8 bases from J, with 13 bases in between. The CDR3 runs 14 residues. Germline V gives CDR1 LNHNV, CDR2 YYDKDF (reference sequence). The whole variable domain, filled in from reference TRBV15 and TRBJ1-1, reads DAMVIQNPRYQVTQFGKPVTLSCSQTLNHNVMYWYQQKSSQAPKLLFHYYDKDFNNEADTPDNFQSRRPNTSFCFLDIRSPGLGDTAMYLCATSREGTGLEAFFGQGTRLTVV.

The chain uses TRBV11-2 and TRBJ2-7; the match to TRBD2 covers 7 bases. CDR3 length equals 14 residues. The V gene's germline CDR1 is SGHAT and CDR2 FQNNGV. J was trimmed by 2 bases and V by 1 base; bases with no gene match: 2. CDR3: CASSLGSGTYEQYF. The CDR3 DNA follows: TGTGCCAGCAGCTTAGGGAGCGGGACCTACGAGCAGTACTTC. The whole variable domain, remainder taken from reference TRBV11-2 and TRBJ2-7, is EAGVAQSPRYKIIEKRQSVAFWCNPISGHATLYWYQQILGQGPKLLIQFQNNGVVDDSQLPKDRFSAERLKGVDSTLKIQPAKLEDSAVYLCASSLGSGTYEQYFGPGTRLTVT.

The chain has TRBV30 and TRBJ2-3, with D perhaps matching TRBD1 (6 bases). Deletions cut 7 bases from V and 0 bases from J, with 8 bases between. Per germline, CDR1 GTSNPN and CDR2 SVGIG (reference sequence). This CDR3 region has 12 residues. The CDR3 coding sequence is TGTGCCTTGCAGGGGAGCACAGATACGCAGTATTTT. It encodes CALQGSTDTQYF.

The chain links TRBV7-8 to TRBJ2-7, with 7 bases aligning to TRBD2. The CDR3 length is 15 residues. The germline V gene encodes CDR1 SGHVS and CDR2 FQNEAQ. Trimming cost V 1 base and J 2 bases; bases outside gene matches: 5. As DNA, the CDR3 is TGTGCCAGCAGCTTAGGCCCGGGACTAACCTACGAGCAGTACTTC. Amino acids: CASSLGPGLTYEQYF.

The CDR3 DNA follows: TGTGCCAGTAGTATAGGGACATTCCACAATGAGCAGTTCTTC. This sequence encodes CASSIGTFHNEQFF. The chain carries TRBV19 and TRBJ2-1; perhaps TRBD1 as D (5 bases). This CDR3 region has 14 residues. Trimming cost V 1 base and J 5 bases, with 9 bases left between them. From germline, CDR1 is LNHDA and CDR2 SQIVND (reference sequence).

In this sample, this clone turned up a few times. The V call is TRBV30, the J call TRBJ1-1; D uncertain. The CDR3 sequence is 11 residues long. Germline V gene lookup returns CDR1 GTSNPN and CDR2 SVGIG (reference sequence). V was cut by 2 bases and J by 6 bases, with 7 bases left in between. CDR3 coding DNA: TGTGCCTGGAGTATGGGCGCTGAAGCTTTCTTT. Translated, it gives CAWSMGAEAFF.

The CDR3 here is CASSSVRTDTQYF. In DNA form, the CDR3 reads TGTGCCAGCAGCTCCGTTAGGACAGATACGCAGTATTTT. This sequence joins TRBV7-6 and TRBJ2-3; D is ambiguous. V was shortened by 4 bases and J by 3 bases, with 8 bases between the two germline ends. Germline V lookup: CDR1 SGHVS, CDR2 FNYEAQ. This CDR3 spans 13 amino acids.